This T cell receptor beta chain derives from a study of blood T cell repertoires in COVID-19. For the study at large: Samples came from the United States, Italy and Spain, spanning acute and convalescent COVID-19. The cDNA or gDNA used as material had been derived from T cells, B-cell-depleted T cells, or PBMCs.

Germline-derived CDR1 and CDR2 are SGHRS and YFSETQ. V lost 4 bases to trimming and J lost 5 bases, with 19 bases between them. The CDR3 consists of 15 residues. As processed by the authors: Amplifying reference gene primers gave estimates of nucleated cell counts. Repertoires were generated with immunoSEQ multiplex PCR, while TCRdb's copy carries only in-frame clones and drops some. For V, J and clone size, that table is used; D and trimming come from the DNA. Of 150,000 to 200,000 clones listed, 60% to 85% are singletons. Sequencing was done on a sample of peripheral blood. V is TRBV5-1 and J is TRBJ2-7; D unresolved. This clonotype was sampled from a man between 60 and 75 years old with active or convalescent COVID-19. Here the CDR3 reads CASSPTPLGLNEQYF. The DNA for the CDR3 is TGCGCCAGCAGCCCAACGCCCCTGGGCCTCAACGAGCAGTACTTC. Full variable domain (rest looked up from reference TRBV5-1 and TRBJ2-7): KAGVTQTPRYLIKTRGQQVTLSCSPISGHRSVSWYQQTPGQGLQFLFEYFSETQRNKGNFPGRFSGRQFSNSRSEMNVSTLELGDSALYLCASSPTPLGLNEQYFGPGTRLTVT.